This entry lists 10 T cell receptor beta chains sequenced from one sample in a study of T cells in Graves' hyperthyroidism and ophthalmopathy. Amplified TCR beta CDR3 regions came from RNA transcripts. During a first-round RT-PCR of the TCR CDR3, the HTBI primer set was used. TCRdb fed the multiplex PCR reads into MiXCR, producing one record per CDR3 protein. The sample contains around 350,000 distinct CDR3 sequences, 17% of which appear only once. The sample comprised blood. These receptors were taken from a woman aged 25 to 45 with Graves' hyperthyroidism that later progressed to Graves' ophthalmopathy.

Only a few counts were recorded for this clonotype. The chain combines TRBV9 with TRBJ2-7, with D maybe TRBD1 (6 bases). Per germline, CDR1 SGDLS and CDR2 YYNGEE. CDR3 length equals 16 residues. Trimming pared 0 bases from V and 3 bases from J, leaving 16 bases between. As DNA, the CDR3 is TGTGCCAGCAGCGTAGCCGGGACAATCTTAGGCTACGAGCAGTACTTC. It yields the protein CASSVAGTILGYEQYF.

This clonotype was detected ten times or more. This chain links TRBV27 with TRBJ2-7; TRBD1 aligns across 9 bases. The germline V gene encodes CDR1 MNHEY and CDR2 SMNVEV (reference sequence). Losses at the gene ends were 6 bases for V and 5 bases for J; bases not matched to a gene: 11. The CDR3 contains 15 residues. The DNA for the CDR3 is TGTGCCAGCAGACTACAGGGGGCCTCGTGGCACGAGCAGTACTTC. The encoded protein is CASRLQGASWHEQYF.

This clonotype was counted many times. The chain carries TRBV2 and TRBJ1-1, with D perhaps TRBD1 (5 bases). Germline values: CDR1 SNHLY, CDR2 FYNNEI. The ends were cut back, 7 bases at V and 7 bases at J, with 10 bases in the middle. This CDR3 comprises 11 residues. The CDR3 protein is CASNAQGEAFF. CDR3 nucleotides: TGTGCCAGCAACGCCCAGGGTGAAGCTTTCTTT.

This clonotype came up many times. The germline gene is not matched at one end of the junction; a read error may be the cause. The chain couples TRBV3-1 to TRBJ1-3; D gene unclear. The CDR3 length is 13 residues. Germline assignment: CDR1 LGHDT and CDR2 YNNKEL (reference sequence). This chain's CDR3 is CASSLGGGNTIYF. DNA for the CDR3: TGTGCCAGTAGCCTAGGAGGGGGAAACACCATATATTTT.

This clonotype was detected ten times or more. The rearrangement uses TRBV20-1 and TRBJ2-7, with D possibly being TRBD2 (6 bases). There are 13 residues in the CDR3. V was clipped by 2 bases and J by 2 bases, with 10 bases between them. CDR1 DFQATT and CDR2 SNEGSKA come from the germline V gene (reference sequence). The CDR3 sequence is CSARPSEAYEQYF. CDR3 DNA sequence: TGCAGTGCTAGACCTAGCGAGGCCTACGAGCAGTACTTC.

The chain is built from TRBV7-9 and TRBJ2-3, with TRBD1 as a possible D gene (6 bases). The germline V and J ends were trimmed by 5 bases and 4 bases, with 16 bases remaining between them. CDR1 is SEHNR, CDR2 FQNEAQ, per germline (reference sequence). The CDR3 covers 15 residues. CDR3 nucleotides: TGTGCCAGCAGCCCAACTACAGGGTTATCAGATACGCAGTATTTT. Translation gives CASSPTTGLSDTQYF.

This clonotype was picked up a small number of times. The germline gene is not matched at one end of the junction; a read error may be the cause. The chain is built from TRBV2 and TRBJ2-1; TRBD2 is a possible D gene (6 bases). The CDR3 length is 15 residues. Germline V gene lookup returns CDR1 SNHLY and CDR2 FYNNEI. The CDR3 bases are TGTGCCAGCAGATACTATGGCGGGGTTTACAGTGAGCAGTTCTTC. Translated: CASRYYGGVYSEQFF.

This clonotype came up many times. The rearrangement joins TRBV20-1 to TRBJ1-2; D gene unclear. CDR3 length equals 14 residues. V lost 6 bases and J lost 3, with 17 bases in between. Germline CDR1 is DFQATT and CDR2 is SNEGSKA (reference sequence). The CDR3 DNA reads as TGCAGTGCCGGAGCCCCCACGGAGGACTATGGCTACACCTTC. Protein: CSAGAPTEDYGYTF.

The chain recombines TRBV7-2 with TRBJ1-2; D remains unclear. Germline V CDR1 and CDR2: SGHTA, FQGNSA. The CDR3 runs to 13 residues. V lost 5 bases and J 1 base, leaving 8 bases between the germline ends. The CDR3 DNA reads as TGTGCCAGCAGCCTAGAACGTAACTATGGCTACACCTTC. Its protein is CASSLERNYGYTF.

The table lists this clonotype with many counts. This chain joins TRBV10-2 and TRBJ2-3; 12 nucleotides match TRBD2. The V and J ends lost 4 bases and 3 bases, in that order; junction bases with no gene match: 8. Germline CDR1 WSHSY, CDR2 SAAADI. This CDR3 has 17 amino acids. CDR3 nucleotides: TGCGCCAGCAGTGTAGAGTCGGGGACTAGCGGGACAGATACGCAGTATTTT. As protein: CASSVESGTSGTDTQYF.